The 13 T cell receptor beta chains reported below all come from one sample, sequenced in a study of T cell repertoires in aging, cancer and after chemotherapy. TRB rearrangements spanning V, D and J were amplified using mixed TRB-A/B primers. TCRdb reanalysed the multiplex PCR reads using MiXCR and keeps one entry per CDR3 protein. The sample records 13,000 or so distinct CDR3 sequences, about a quarter being singletons. Peripheral blood genomic DNA, not sorted cells or RNA, was the template. The sequenced sample was blood. The receptors derive from a human donor in good health.

The chain uses TRBV5-6 and TRBJ1-2, with TRBD1 matching over 7 bases. V dropped 7 bases and J dropped 5; count of bases not matched to a gene: 8. The germline gives CDR1 SGHDT, CDR2 YYEEEE. The CDR3 is 13 residues long. In nucleotides, the CDR3 is TGTGCCAGCGCCCAGCACAGGGGATATGGCTACACCTTC. Residues: CASAQHRGYGYTF.

V and J are TRBV6-1 and TRBJ2-3; D may match TRBD1 or TRBD2 (5 bases each). Trimming pared 4 bases from V and 2 bases from J, leaving 13 bases between. This CDR3 has 15 residues. From germline, CDR1 is MNHNS and CDR2 SASEGT. CDR3 in DNA: TGTGCCAGCAGTGGGGACCCCCAGAACACAGATACGCAGTATTTT. Residues: CASSGDPQNTDTQYF.

By frequency in the sample, this clonotype is medium-sized. V usage is TRBV6-2 or TRBV6-3 and J usage is TRBJ2-1; D uncertain. The CDR3 is 14 amino acids. The V end lost 0 bases, the J end lost 4 bases, and 7 bases lay between the germline ends. Germline CDR1 is MNHEY and CDR2 is SVGEGT. The CDR3 here is CASSYSIGYNEQFF. The CDR3 DNA reads as TGTGCCAGCAGTTACTCGATCGGGTACAATGAGCAGTTCTTC.

This chain uses TRBV7-3 with TRBJ2-1; 8 nucleotides align to TRBD2. V shed 6 bases and J 6 bases; nucleotides not matched to a gene: 7. Germline assignment: CDR1 SGHTA and CDR2 FQGTGA. The CDR3 sequence is 14 residues long. The CDR3 is CASSTVGTSNEQFF. The CDR3 DNA follows: TGTGCCAGCAGTACCGTCGGGACTAGCAATGAGCAGTTCTTC. Drawing the rest from reference TRBV7-3 and TRBJ2-1, the complete variable domain is GAGVSQTPSNKVTEKGKYVELRCDPISGHTALYWYRQSLGQGPEFLIYFQGTGAADDSGLPNDRFFAVRPEGSVSTLKIQRTERGDSAVYLCASSTVGTSNEQFFGPGTRLTVL.

As concerns this clonotype: A much larger clone lies one base from this, so it may be a read error. In DNA, the CDR3 is TGTGCCAGTAGTATAGACGGGGTACCTGGAAACACCATATATTTT. Translating gives CASSIDGVPGNTIYF. This chain connects TRBV19 to TRBJ1-3, with D unresolved. V lost 0 bases to trimming and J lost 2 bases, with 8 bases between them. Germline V gene sequence: CDR1 LNHDA, CDR2 SQIVND (reference sequence). The CDR3 contains 15 residues.

The table lists this clonotype with many counts. V usage is TRBV20-1 and J usage is TRBJ1-2, with 7 bases fitting TRBD1. CDR1 and CDR2 (germline): DFQATT, SNEGSKA (reference sequence). The length of the CDR3 is 12 residues. V lost 7 bases to trimming and J lost 2 bases; unmatched junction nucleotides: 4. The CDR3 region has the DNA TGCAGTGGCCGGGACAGCAACTATGGCTACACCTTC. Amino acid sequence: CSGRDSNYGYTF.

This clonotype was seen a handful of times. The chain is built from TRBV7-2 and TRBJ2-1; D perhaps matches TRBD2 (6 bases). Germline V lookup: CDR1 SGHTA, CDR2 FQGNSA. The length of the CDR3 is 12 residues. V lost 5 bases, J lost 9 bases, and 11 bases lay in between. The CDR3 sequence: CASSKTSGEQFF. The CDR3 nucleotides are TGTGCCAGCAGCAAGACTAGTGGTGAGCAGTTCTTC.

This clonotype has a handful of counts. The chain is built from TRBV20-1 and TRBJ1-5; 8 bases match TRBD1. Germline trimming cut 5 bases from V and 0 bases from J; bases unmatched to any gene: 3. CDR1 and CDR2 from the germline V gene are DFQATT and SNEGSKA (reference sequence). This CDR3 has 14 amino acids. CDR3 protein: CSASQGASNQPQHF. Here the CDR3 DNA reads TGCAGTGCTTCGCAGGGGGCTAGCAATCAGCCCCAGCATTTT.

The genes are TRBV4-2 and TRBJ2-5; 10 nucleotides line up with TRBD2. The length of the CDR3 is 15 residues. V trimming: 0 bases; J trimming: 5 bases; junction bases outside the gene matches: 3. Germline values: CDR1 LGHNA, CDR2 YNFKEQ. The DNA of the CDR3 is TGTGCCAGCAGCCAAGAAGCGGGGGGGCCGGAGACCCAGTACTTC. This encodes CASSQEAGGPETQYF.

This clonotype was seen more than once but under ten times. This sequence joins TRBV10-1 and TRBJ1-2; a possible D gene is TRBD1 (6 bases). The CDR3 is made up of 14 amino acids. The V gene's germline CDR1 is WNHNN and CDR2 SYGVQD (reference sequence). The V end was cut by 2 bases, the J end by 7 bases, with 14 bases between. The CDR3 loop is CASSEGGQGCGYTF. In DNA form, the CDR3 reads TGCGCCAGCAGTGAGGGGGGTCAGGGGTGTGGCTACACCTTC.

This clonotype was recorded a few times. The chain joins TRBV19 to TRBJ1-4, with TRBD1 matching 8 bases. The CDR3 length is 16 residues. The germline V gene has CDR1 LNHDA and CDR2 SQIVND (reference sequence). Trimming removed 4 bases from V and 1 base from J; junction bases left unmatched: 5. CDR3 sequence: CASSTRQGLTNEKLFF. The CDR3 nucleotides are TGTGCCAGTAGTACCCGACAGGGGTTAACTAATGAAAAACTGTTTTTT. Full variable domain (missing parts from reference TRBV19 and TRBJ1-4): DGGITQSPKYLFRKEGQNVTLSCEQNLNHDAMYWYRQDPGQGLRLIYYSQIVNDFQKGDIAEGYSVSREKKESFPLTVTSAQKNPTAFYLCASSTRQGLTNEKLFFGSGTQLSVL.

A remark on this clonotype: A read error may produce the germline difference seen at one junction end. The V call is TRBV28, the J call TRBJ2-7, with 9 bases lining up with TRBD1. Per germline, CDR1 MDHEN and CDR2 SYDVKM. The CDR3 loop spans 11 amino acids. The DNA for the CDR3 is TGTGCCAGCAGTCTTGGGACAGGGATCTTCTTC. This codes for CASSLGTGIFF.

This clonotype was found a few times. V and J are TRBV12-3 or TRBV12-4 and TRBJ2-7; D is possibly TRBD1 or TRBD2 (6 bases each). CDR3 length: 13 residues. Trimming left V 6 bases short and J 6 bases short, with 15 bases between. CDR3 sequence (DNA): TGTGCCAGCAGGGGGGGCACAGGAGTCGAGCAGTACTTC. This gives the protein CASRGGTGVEQYF.